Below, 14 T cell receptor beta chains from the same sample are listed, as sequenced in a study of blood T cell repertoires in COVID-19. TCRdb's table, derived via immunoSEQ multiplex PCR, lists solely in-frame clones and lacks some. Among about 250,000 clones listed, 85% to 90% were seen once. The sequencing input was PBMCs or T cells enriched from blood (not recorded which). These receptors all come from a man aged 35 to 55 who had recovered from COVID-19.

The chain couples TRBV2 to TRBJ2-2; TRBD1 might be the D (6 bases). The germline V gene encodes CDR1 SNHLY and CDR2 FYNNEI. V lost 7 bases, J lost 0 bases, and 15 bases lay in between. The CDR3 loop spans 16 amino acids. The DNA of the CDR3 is TGTGCCAGCACCGTAACCGGGACAACGAACACCGGGGAGCTGTTTTTT. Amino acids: CASTVTGTTNTGELFF.

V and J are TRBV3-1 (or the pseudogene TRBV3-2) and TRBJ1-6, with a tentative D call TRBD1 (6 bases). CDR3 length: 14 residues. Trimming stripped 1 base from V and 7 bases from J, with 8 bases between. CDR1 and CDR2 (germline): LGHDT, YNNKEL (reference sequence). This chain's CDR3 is CASSQVDRNSPLHF. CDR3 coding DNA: TGTGCCAGCAGCCAAGTGGACAGAAATTCACCCCTCCACTTT.

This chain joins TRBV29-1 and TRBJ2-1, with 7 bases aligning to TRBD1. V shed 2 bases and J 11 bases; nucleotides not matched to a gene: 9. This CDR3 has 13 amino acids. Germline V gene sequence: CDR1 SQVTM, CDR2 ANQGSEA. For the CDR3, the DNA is TGCAGCGTTGAAAGGACGGACAGGACCCAGCAGTTCTTC. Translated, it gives CSVERTDRTQQFF.

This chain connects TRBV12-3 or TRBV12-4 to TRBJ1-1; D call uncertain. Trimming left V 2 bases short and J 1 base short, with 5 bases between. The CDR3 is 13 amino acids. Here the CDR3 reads CASSLRENTEAFF. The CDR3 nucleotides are TGTGCCAGCAGTTTACGGGAGAACACTGAAGCTTTCTTT.

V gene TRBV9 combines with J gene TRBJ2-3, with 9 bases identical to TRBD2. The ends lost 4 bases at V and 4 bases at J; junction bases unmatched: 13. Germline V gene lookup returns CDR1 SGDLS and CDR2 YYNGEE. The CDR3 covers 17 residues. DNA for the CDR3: TGTGCCAGCAGCCCTAGTAGCGGGAGAGCCTATTCAGATACGCAGTATTTT. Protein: CASSPSSGRAYSDTQYF.

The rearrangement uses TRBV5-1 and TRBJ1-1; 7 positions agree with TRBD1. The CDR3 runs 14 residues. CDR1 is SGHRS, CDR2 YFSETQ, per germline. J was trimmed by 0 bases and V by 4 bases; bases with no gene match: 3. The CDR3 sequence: CASSVGQLNTEAFF. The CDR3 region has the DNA TGCGCCAGCAGCGTGGGACAGTTGAACACTGAAGCTTTCTTT.

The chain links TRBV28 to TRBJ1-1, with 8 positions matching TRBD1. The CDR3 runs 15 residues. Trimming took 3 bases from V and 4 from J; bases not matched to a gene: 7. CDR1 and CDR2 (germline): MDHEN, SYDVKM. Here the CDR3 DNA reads TGTGCCAGCAGTTTGACAGGGGTAACGGGCACTGAAGCTTTCTTT. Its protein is CASSLTGVTGTEAFF.

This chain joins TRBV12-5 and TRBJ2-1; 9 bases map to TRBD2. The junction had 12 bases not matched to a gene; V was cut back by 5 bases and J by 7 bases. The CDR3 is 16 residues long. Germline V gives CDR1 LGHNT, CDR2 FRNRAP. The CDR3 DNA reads TGTGCTAGTGGTCCCCCGCGGGGCGGGGGGGCTAATGAGCAGTTCTTC. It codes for CASGPPRGGGANEQFF.

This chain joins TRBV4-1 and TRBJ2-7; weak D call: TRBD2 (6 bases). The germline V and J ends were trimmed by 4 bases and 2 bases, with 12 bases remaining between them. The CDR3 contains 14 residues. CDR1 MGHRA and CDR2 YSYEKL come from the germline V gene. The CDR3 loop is CASSPGVSTYEQYF. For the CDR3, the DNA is TGCGCCAGCAGCCCGGGGGTGTCAACCTACGAGCAGTACTTC.

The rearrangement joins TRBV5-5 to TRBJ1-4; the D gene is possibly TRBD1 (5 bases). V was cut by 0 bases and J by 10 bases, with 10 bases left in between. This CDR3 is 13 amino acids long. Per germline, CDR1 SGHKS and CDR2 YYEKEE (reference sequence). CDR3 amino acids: CASSLVDQGKLFF. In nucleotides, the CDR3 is TGTGCCAGCAGCTTGGTTGACCAGGGAAAACTGTTTTTT.

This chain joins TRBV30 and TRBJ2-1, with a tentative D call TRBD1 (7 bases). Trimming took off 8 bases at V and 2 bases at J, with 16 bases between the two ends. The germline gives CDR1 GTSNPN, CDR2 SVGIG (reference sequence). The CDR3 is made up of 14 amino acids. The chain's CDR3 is CATETGRTYNEQFF. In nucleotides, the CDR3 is TGTGCCACCGAGACAGGGAGGACCTACAATGAGCAGTTCTTC.

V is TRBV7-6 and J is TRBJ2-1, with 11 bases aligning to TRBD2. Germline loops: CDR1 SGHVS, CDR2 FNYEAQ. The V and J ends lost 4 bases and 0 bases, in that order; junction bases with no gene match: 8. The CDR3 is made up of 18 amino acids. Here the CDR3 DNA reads TGTGCCAGCAGCTCGGGACTAGCGGTTCAAAGCTCCTACAATGAGCAGTTCTTC. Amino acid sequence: CASSSGLAVQSSYNEQFF.

In DNA form, the CDR3 reads TGTGCCAGCAGCTTGGGGACTCTCAGGGCCAACGTCCTGACTTTC. This codes for CASSLGTLRANVLTF. The genes are TRBV7-9 and TRBJ2-6; D might be TRBD2 (6 bases). Germline V gene data show CDR1 as SEHNR and CDR2 as FQNEAQ (reference sequence). V was pared by 3 bases and J by 5 bases, with 11 bases between. CDR3 length equals 15 residues.

The CDR3 loop reads CASSLDRWGEKLFF. CDR3 in DNA: TGTGCCAGCAGCCTGGACAGATGGGGTGAAAAACTGTTTTTT. This rearrangement joins TRBV7-2 to TRBJ1-4; D may be TRBD1 (6 bases). This CDR3 is built from 14 residues. CDR1 and CDR2 (germline): SGHTA, FQGNSA. V was pared by 5 bases and J by 7 bases, with 14 bases between.